This TCR beta chain was retrieved from a study of blood T cell repertoires in COVID-19. TCRdb keeps only in-frame clones here, not all; method: immunoSEQ multiplex PCR. The table lists 250,000 to 350,000 clones, about nine tenths of them singletons. Seattle researchers signed up patients amid active infection and tracked them longitudinally. V lost 3 bases and J 10 bases, leaving 13 bases between the germline ends. The CDR3 runs to 13 residues. The source of this sequence is a woman in her twenties or thirties with COVID-19, enrolled during active disease. Sequencing input: peripheral blood. The rearrangement uses TRBV12-3 or TRBV12-4 and TRBJ2-1, with TRBD2 as a possible D gene (5 bases). The CDR3 sequence: CASSFSAMREQFF. The CDR3 bases are TGTGCCAGCAGTTTTAGCGCCATGAGGGAGCAGTTCTTC.